These 8 T cell receptor beta chains came from one sample sequenced in a study of cytomegalovirus exposure and HLA in healthy donors (dated by TCRdb to 2015 to 2018). Libraries were made using the immunoSEQ multiplex PCR assay. The multiplex PCR relied on a mix of 60 forward primers for TCR Vbeta segments and 13 reverse primers for TCR Jbeta segments. TCRdb took over this immuneACCESS table, retaining in-frame rearrangements with V and J assigned. Such tables are incomplete; in checked studies, under half of the missing clones stem from an unresolved V gene, and the remainder is unexplained. Within this sample are under 200,000 clones, with about 80% of them counted one time only. Of the sample, roughly 1.9% is held by the ten largest clones. The specimen was PBMCs. The receptors stem from a woman aged 25 to 45 in good health and CMV-seropositive.

This sequence joins TRBV7-9 and TRBJ2-7; 7 bases map to TRBD2. Germline lookup yields CDR1 SEHNR and CDR2 FQNEAQ (reference sequence). CDR3 length equals 15 residues. Trimming removed 1 base from V and 3 bases from J; junction bases left unmatched: 6. Written as DNA, the CDR3 is TGTGCCAGCAGCTTAGAGACTAGCCTCCACTACGAGCAGTACTTC. It encodes CASSLETSLHYEQYF.

This clone came up once. This sequence joins TRBV7-9 and TRBJ2-2, with D possibly matching TRBD1 (6 bases). The germline gives CDR1 SEHNR, CDR2 FQNEAQ (reference sequence). The CDR3 has 14 amino acids. Trimming removed 8 bases from V and 0 bases from J, with 10 bases in between. The CDR3 DNA sequence: TGTGCCAGCGGGACACCCGCGAACACCGGGGAGCTGTTTTTT. Protein: CASGTPANTGELFF.

The genes are TRBV28 and TRBJ1-3; tentative D call: TRBD1 (5 bases). This CDR3 comprises 14 residues. CDR1 MDHEN and CDR2 SYDVKM come from the germline V gene. Deletions cut 6 bases from V and 2 bases from J, with 11 bases between. CDR3 protein: CASRGGGAGNTIYF. For the CDR3, the DNA is TGTGCCAGCAGGGGTGGGGGGGCTGGAAACACCATATATTTT.

The chain employs TRBV5-1 and TRBJ1-1, with a weak D call TRBD1 (6 bases). The CDR3 sequence is 14 residues long. Trimming pared 0 bases from V and 1 base from J, leaving 7 bases between. The V gene's germline CDR1 is SGHRS and CDR2 YFSETQ. CDR3 coding DNA: TGCGCCAGCAGCTTGGGGGGGCAGAACACTGAAGCTTTCTTT. Its protein product is CASSLGGQNTEAFF.

V usage is TRBV6-4 and J usage is TRBJ2-3; 8 nucleotides match TRBD2. The V segment lost 4 bases and the J segment 1 base; nucleotides outside the gene matches: 1. The CDR3 contains 14 residues. CDR1 is MRHNA and CDR2 is SNTAGT in the germline V gene. The CDR3 bases are TGTGCCAGCAGTGCGCGGGAGGGCACAGATACGCAGTATTTT. Translated, it gives CASSAREGTDTQYF.

The V gene is TRBV7-9, the J gene TRBJ1-1; D call uncertain. Germline assignment: CDR1 SEHNR and CDR2 FQNEAQ (reference sequence). V was pared by 3 bases and J by 2 bases, with 4 bases between. The length of the CDR3 is 12 residues. For the CDR3, the DNA is TGTGCCAGCAGCTTGAGTAACACTGAAGCTTTCTTT. Translated, it gives CASSLSNTEAFF.

The gene calls are TRBV28 and TRBJ2-7, with TRBD1 as a possible D gene (6 bases). Per germline, CDR1 MDHEN and CDR2 SYDVKM. The CDR3 totals 15 residues. The ends were cut back, 5 bases at V and 1 base at J, with 15 bases in the middle. CDR3 coding DNA: TGTGCCAGCAGTCCATCCGGGACAAATTCCTACGAGCAGTACTTC. Amino acid sequence: CASSPSGTNSYEQYF. Full variable domain (rest looked up from reference TRBV28 and TRBJ2-7): DVKVTQSSRYLVKRTGEKVFLECVQDMDHENMFWYRQDPGLGLRLIYFSYDVKMKEKGDIPEGYSVSREKKERFSLILESASTNQTSMYLCASSPSGTNSYEQYFGPGTRLTVT.

This clone was recorded once. The V and J genes are TRBV19 and TRBJ1-2, with 12 bases fitting TRBD1. Germline loops: CDR1 LNHDA, CDR2 SQIVND (reference sequence). V shed 2 bases, J shed 3 bases, and the junction held 4 bases outside the gene matches. The CDR3 is made up of 16 amino acids. For the CDR3, the DNA is TGTGCCAGTAGTATATCGGGACAGGGGGCTTACTATGGCTACACCTTC. Its translation: CASSISGQGAYYGYTF.